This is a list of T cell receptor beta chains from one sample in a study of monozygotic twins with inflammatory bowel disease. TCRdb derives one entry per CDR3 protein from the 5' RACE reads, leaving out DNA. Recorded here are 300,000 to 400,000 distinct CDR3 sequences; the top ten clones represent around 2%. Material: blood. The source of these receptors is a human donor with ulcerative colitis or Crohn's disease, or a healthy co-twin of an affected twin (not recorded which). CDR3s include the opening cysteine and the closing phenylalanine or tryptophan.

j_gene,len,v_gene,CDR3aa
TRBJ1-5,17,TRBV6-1,CASSEARRPNSNQPQHF
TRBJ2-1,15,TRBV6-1,CASRPSASSYNEQFF
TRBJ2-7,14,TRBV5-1,CASSSGTTSGEQYF
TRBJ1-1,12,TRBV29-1,CSVEETGAEAFF
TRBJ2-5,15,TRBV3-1,CASSRPSGRQETQYF
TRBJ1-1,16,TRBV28,CASSPRPWGNSTEAFF
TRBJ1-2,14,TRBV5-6,CASSLEQLSYGYTF
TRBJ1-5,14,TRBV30,CAWSVSVFNQPQHF
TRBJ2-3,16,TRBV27,CASRRNPGQGTDTQYF
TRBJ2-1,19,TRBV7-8,CASSLEFTSGGPGYNEQFF
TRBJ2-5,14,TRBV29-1,CSVELAGGGETQYF
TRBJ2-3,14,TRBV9,CASSAMSGTDTQYF
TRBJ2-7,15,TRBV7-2,CASSYRGIMGYEQYF
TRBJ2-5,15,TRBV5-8,CASSPMTGGAATQYF
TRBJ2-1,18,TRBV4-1,CASSQDYAGALSYNEQFF
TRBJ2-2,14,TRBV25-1,CASSESWPPGELFF
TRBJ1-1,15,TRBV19,CASSIVVGVGTEAFF
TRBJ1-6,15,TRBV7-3,CASSLAGTFNSPLHF
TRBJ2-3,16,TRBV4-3,CASSQVYAGGTDTQYF
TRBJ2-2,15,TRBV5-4,CASNSGTGGTGELFF
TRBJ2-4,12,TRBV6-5,CASGGQSRIQYF